This T cell receptor (beta chain) was observed in a study of blood T cell repertoires in COVID-19. As for the study in general: The study drew acute and convalescent COVID-19 samples from the United States, Italy and Spain. Sample material is recorded as cDNA or gDNA derived from T cells, B-cell-depleted T cells, or PBMCs.

Generated by immunoSEQ multiplex PCR, the TCRdb table keeps only in-frame clones and is missing some. The sample yields 210,000 or so clones, approximately 87% seen once. CDR1 and CDR2 from the germline V gene are SNHLY and FYNNEI. The J segment lost 3 bases and the V segment lost 8 bases, leaving 7 bases of the junction unmatched. The CDR3 extends over 14 amino acids. This receptor was identified in a woman aged 50 to 60 with acute or convalescent COVID-19. The material sequenced was peripheral blood. The genes are TRBV2 and TRBJ2-3; 8 positions agree with TRBD2. In DNA, the CDR3 is TGTGCCAGCTTCGATAGCGGGGCAACAGATACGCAGTATTTT. It translates to CASFDSGATDTQYF.